The 10 T cell receptor beta chains reported below all come from one sample, sequenced in a study of cytomegalovirus exposure and HLA in healthy donors. Primers included in the PCR were 60 Vbeta and 13 Jbeta primers. TCRdb keeps only in-frame clones here, not all; method: immunoSEQ multiplex PCR. The sample holds 80,000 to 130,000 clones, around 80% seen once. Sequencing input: PBMCs. These receptors were taken from a woman between 45 and 60 years old in good health and CMV-seropositive.

As to this clone: Sequence at one end of the junction differs from germline and may be a read error. The V call is TRBV7-6, the J call TRBJ2-7, with TRBD1 identical over 10 bases. This CDR3 contains 16 residues. Per germline, CDR1 SGHVS and CDR2 FNYEAQ. The CDR3 loop reads CANSATGTGDSYEQYF. The CDR3 DNA is TGTGCCAACAGCGCTACCGGGACAGGGGACTCCTACGAGCAGTACTTC.

This clone was detected once. The V and J genes are TRBV28 and TRBJ2-5, with unresolved D. The J call is doubtful: the DNA matches TRBJ2-7 better. In germline, CDR1 is MDHEN, CDR2 SYDVKM. The CDR3 loop spans 11 amino acids. The CDR3 is CASSAAYEQYF. The DNA for the CDR3 is TGTGCCAGCAGCGCCGCCTACGAGCAGTACTTC.

The rearrangement links TRBV5-1 to TRBJ2-6, with TRBD1 as a possible D gene (6 bases). V was clipped by 4 bases and J by 1 base, with 9 bases between them. The germline V gene has CDR1 SGHRS and CDR2 YFSETQ. The CDR3 spans 15 residues. The CDR3 coding sequence is TGCGCCAGCAGCGCCAGGGGTTCTGGGGCCAACGTCCTGACTTTC. Translated: CASSARGSGANVLTF.

The chain carries TRBV5-1 and TRBJ2-7; perhaps TRBD1 as D (6 bases). The CDR3 is 13 amino acids. V was pared by 4 bases and J by 4 bases, with 12 bases between. Germline V CDR1 and CDR2: SGHRS, YFSETQ. The CDR3 is CASSPGQRYEQYF. The CDR3 coding sequence is TGCGCCAGCAGCCCGGGACAACGATACGAGCAGTACTTC. Full variable domain (missing parts from reference TRBV5-1 and TRBJ2-7): KAGVTQTPRYLIKTRGQQVTLSCSPISGHRSVSWYQQTPGQGLQFLFEYFSETQRNKGNFPGRFSGRQFSNSRSEMNVSTLELGDSALYLCASSPGQRYEQYFGPGTRLTVT.

This clone was detected once. The rearrangement uses TRBV19 and TRBJ1-1; 8 bases agree with TRBD1. This CDR3 comprises 15 residues. Germline V CDR1 and CDR2: LNHDA, SQIVND (reference sequence). After removal of 5 bases from V and 6 bases from J, the junction contained 11 bases not matched to a gene. The CDR3 DNA follows: TGTGCCAGTAGTCCTCGGGGGACAGGATTTTCTGAAGCTTTCTTT. Protein product: CASSPRGTGFSEAFF.

The rearrangement joins TRBV11-2 to TRBJ2-7; D is possibly TRBD2 (5 bases). This CDR3 is 17 amino acids long. Germline assignment: CDR1 SGHAT and CDR2 FQNNGV. V lost 2 bases and J lost 5, with 22 bases in between. CDR3 sequence: CASSLTLGSGPTDEQYF. Here the CDR3 DNA reads TGTGCCAGCAGCTTAACCCTAGGGAGTGGGCCTACCGACGAGCAGTACTTC.

In DNA form, the CDR3 reads TGTGCCACCAGCAGAGACAGGCTTAATGAAAAACTGTTTTTT. Translated: CATSRDRLNEKLFF. The chain uses TRBV15 and TRBJ1-4; no clear D gene. The V end was cut by 0 bases, the J end by 4 bases, with 6 bases between. The CDR3 sequence is 14 residues long. Germline lookup yields CDR1 LNHNV and CDR2 YYDKDF (reference sequence).

This chain joins TRBV7-2 and TRBJ2-7; weak D call: TRBD2 (6 bases). The length of the CDR3 is 15 residues. Trimming removed 5 bases from V and 2 bases from J, with 16 bases in between. CDR1 and CDR2 (germline): SGHTA, FQGNSA. CDR3 residues: CASSGPGLGAYEQYF. CDR3 bases: TGTGCCAGCAGCGGGCCGGGACTGGGAGCCTACGAGCAGTACTTC.

This clone occurred a few times. The chain couples TRBV27 to TRBJ1-2; 9 nucleotides align to TRBD1. The junction had 4 bases not matched to a gene; V was cut back by 5 bases and J by 6 bases. CDR1 and CDR2 (germline): MNHEY, SMNVEV (reference sequence). This CDR3 comprises 13 residues. CDR3: CASSTGGVNGYTF. As DNA, the CDR3 is TGTGCCAGCAGTACAGGGGGCGTAAATGGCTACACCTTC.

The chain uses TRBV2 and TRBJ1-2; 7 nucleotides agree with TRBD1. Germline V CDR1 and CDR2: SNHLY, FYNNEI. V gave up 5 bases and J gave up 3 bases; unmatched junction bases: 12. This CDR3 comprises 16 residues. CDR3 sequence reads: CASSSRQGAGDYGYTF. For the CDR3, the DNA is TGTGCCAGCAGTTCCCGACAGGGCGCAGGGGACTATGGCTACACCTTC.